The clone carrying this T cell receptor (beta chain) was seen many times. Just one base apart from a much larger clone, this may be a read error. The germline CDR1 and CDR2 sequences are LNHDA and SQIVND (reference sequence). The CDR3 has 13 residues. These data come from a study of Graves' ophthalmopathy and Graves' hyperthyroidism. The study amplified TCR beta CDR3 regions using RNA transcripts. First-round RT-PCR used HTBI primers; second-round multiplex PCR followed. Using its own MiXCR run on the multiplex PCR reads, TCRdb lists one record per CDR3 protein. This sample has about 410,000 distinct CDR3 sequences; around 19% occur once, and the top ten carry 1.6%.

Specimen: peripheral blood. The V call is TRBV19, the J call TRBJ2-7, with a weak D call TRBD2 (5 bases). The source of this sequence is a woman aged 18-29 years with Graves' ophthalmopathy. Here the CDR3 reads CASSITGNYEQHF. CDR3 coding DNA: TGTGCCAGTAGTATCACCGGGAACTACGAGCAGCACTTC.